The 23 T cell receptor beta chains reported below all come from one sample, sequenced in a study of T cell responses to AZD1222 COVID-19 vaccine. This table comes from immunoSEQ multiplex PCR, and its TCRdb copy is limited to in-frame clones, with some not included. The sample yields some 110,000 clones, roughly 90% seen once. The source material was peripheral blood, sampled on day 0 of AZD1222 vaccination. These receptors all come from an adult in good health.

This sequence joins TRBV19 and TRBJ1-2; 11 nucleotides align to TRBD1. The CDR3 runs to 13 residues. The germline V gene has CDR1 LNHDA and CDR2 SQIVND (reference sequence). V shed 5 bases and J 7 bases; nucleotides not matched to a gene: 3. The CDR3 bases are TGTGCCAGTAGTCCGGACAGGGGGCCTGGCTACACCTTC. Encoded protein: CASSPDRGPGYTF.

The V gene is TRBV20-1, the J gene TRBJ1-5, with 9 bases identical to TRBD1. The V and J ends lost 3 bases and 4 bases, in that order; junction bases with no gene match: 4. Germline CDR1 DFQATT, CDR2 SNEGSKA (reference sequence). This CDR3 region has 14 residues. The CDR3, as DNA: TGCAGTGCTAGTACAGGGGGCGGAAATCAGCCCCAGCATTTT. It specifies CSASTGGGNQPQHF.

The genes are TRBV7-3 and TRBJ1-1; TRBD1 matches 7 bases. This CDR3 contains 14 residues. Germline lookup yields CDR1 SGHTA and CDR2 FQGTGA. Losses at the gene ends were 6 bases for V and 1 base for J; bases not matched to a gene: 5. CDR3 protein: CASSHDRANTEAFF. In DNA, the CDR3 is TGTGCCAGCAGTCACGACAGGGCGAACACTGAAGCTTTCTTT.

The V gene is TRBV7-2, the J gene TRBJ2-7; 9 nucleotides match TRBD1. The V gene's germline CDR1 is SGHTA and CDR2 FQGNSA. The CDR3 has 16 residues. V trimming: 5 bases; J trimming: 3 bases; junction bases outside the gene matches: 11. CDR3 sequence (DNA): TGTGCCAGCAGCCCAGTCGGACAGGGGAGGTTCTACGAGCAGTACTTC. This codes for CASSPVGQGRFYEQYF.

CDR3 DNA: TGTGCCAGCAGCCCGGGACTAGGGGGATTCACGCAGTATTTT. This encodes CASSPGLGGFTQYF. The V gene is TRBV9, the J gene TRBJ2-3, with 8 positions matching TRBD2. CDR1 is SGDLS and CDR2 is YYNGEE in the germline V gene. The CDR3 is 14 residues long. Trimming removed 4 bases from V and 9 bases from J; junction bases left unmatched: 10.

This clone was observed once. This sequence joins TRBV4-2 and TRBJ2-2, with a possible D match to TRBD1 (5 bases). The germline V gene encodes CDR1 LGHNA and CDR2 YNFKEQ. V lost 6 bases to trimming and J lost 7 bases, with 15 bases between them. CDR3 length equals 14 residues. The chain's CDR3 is CASSWTPKSGELFF. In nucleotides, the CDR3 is TGTGCCAGCAGTTGGACACCCAAGAGCGGGGAGCTGTTTTTT.

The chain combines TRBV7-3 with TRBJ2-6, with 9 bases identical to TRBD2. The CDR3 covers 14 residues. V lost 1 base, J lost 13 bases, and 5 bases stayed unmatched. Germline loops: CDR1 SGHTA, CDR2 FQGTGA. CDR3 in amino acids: CASSLNKAGGVLTF. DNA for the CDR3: TGTGCCAGCAGCTTAAATAAAGCGGGGGGAGTCCTGACTTTC.

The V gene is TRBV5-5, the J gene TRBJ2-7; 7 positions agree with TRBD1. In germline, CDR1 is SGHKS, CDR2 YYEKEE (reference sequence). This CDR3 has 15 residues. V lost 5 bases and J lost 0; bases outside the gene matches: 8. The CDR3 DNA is TGTGCCAGCAGACCCGACAGGGATCGCTCCTACGAGCAGTACTTC. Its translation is CASRPDRDRSYEQYF. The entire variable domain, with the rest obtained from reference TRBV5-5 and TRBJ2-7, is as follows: DAGVTQSPTHLIKTRGQQVTLRCSPISGHKSVSWYQQVLGQGPQFIFQYYEKEERGRGNFPDRFSARQFPNYSSELNVNALLLGDSALYLCASRPDRDRSYEQYFGPGTRLTVT.

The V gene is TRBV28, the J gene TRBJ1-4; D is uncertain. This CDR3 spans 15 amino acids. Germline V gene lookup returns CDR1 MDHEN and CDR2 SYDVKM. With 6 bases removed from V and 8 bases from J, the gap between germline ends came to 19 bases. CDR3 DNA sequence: TGTGCCAGCAGCCGAGACGGCTCCGGACGGGAAAAACTGTTTTTT. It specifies CASSRDGSGREKLFF. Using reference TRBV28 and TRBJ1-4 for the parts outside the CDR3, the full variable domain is DVKVTQSSRYLVKRTGEKVFLECVQDMDHENMFWYRQDPGLGLRLIYFSYDVKMKEKGDIPEGYSVSREKKERFSLILESASTNQTSMYLCASSRDGSGREKLFFGSGTQLSVL.

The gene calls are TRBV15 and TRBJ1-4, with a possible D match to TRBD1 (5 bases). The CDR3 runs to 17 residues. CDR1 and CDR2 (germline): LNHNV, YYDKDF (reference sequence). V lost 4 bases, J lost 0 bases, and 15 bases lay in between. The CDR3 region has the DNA TGTGCCACCAGCAAAAAGTCGCTGGGGGCAACTAATGAAAAACTGTTTTTT. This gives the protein CATSKKSLGATNEKLFF.

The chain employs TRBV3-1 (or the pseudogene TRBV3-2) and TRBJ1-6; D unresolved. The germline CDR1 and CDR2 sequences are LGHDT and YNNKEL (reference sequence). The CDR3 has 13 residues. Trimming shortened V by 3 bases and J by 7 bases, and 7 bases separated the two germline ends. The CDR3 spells CASSHGKNSPLHF. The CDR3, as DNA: TGTGCCAGCAGCCACGGAAAAAATTCACCCCTCCACTTT.

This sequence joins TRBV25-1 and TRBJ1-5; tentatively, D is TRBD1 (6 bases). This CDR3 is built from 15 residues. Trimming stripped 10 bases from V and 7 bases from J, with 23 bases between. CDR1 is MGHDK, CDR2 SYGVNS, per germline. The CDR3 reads CANLRIRGEVQPQHF. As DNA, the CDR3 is TGTGCCAACCTGAGGATCAGGGGAGAGGTACAGCCCCAGCATTTT.

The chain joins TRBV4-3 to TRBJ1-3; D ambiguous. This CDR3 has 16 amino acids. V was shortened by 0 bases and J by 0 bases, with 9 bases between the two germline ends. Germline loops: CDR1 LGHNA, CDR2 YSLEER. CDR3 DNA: TGCGCCAGCAGCCAAGAAGTCACAAGCTCTGGAAACACCATATATTTT. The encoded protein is CASSQEVTSSGNTIYF.

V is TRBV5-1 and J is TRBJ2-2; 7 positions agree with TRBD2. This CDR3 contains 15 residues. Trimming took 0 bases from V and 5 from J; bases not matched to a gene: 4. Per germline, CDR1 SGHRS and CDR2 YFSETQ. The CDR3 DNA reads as TGCGCCAGCAGCTTGGAAACTAGCGTTACCGGGGAGCTGTTTTTT. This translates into CASSLETSVTGELFF.

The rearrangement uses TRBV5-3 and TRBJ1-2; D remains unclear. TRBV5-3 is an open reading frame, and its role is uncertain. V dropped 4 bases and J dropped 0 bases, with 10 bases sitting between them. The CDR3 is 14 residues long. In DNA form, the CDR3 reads TGTGCCAGAAGCCAGACACGGACTAACTATGGCTACACCTTC. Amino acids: CARSQTRTNYGYTF.

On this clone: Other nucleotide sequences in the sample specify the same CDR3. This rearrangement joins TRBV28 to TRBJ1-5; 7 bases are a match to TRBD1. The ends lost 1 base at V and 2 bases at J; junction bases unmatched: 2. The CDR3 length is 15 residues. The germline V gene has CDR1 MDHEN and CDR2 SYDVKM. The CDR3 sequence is CASSLSGQGNQPQHF. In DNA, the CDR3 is TGTGCCAGCAGTTTATCTGGACAGGGCAATCAGCCCCAGCATTTT.

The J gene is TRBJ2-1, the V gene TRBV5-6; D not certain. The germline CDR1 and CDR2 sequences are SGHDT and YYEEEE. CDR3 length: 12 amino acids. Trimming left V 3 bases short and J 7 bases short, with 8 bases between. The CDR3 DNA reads TGTGCCAGCAGCTCCTTATCGAATGAGCAGTTCTTC. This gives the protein CASSSLSNEQFF.

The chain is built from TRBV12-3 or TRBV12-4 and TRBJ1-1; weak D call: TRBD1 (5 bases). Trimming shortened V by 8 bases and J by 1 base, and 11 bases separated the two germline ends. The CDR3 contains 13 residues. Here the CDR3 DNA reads TGTGCCAGCGAACAGGACGAGAACACTGAAGCTTTCTTT. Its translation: CASEQDENTEAFF.

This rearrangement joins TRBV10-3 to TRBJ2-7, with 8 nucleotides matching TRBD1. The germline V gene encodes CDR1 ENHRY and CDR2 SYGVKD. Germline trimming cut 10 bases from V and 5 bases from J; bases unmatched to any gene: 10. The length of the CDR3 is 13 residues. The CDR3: CASLDRDSDEQYF. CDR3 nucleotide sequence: TGTGCCAGCCTGGACAGGGACAGCGACGAGCAGTACTTC.

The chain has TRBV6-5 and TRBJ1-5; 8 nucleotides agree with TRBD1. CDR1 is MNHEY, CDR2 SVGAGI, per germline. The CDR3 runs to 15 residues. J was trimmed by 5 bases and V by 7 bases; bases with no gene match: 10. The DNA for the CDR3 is TGTGCCAGCATCTCAGGACAGGGAGGTTATCAGCCCCAGCATTTT. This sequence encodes CASISGQGGYQPQHF.

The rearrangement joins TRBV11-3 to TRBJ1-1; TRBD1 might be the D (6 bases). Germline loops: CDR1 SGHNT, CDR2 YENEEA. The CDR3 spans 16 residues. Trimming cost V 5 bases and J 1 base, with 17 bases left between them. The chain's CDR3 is CASSPGGAKGNTEAFF. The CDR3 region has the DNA TGTGCCAGCAGCCCCGGGGGGGCGAAGGGGAACACTGAAGCTTTCTTT. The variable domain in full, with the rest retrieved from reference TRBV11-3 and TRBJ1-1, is EAGVVQSPRYKIIEKKQPVAFWCNPISGHNTLYWYLQNLGQGPELLIRYENEEAVDDSQLPKDRFSAERLKGVDSTLKIQPAELGDSAVYLCASSPGGAKGNTEAFFGQGTRLTVV.

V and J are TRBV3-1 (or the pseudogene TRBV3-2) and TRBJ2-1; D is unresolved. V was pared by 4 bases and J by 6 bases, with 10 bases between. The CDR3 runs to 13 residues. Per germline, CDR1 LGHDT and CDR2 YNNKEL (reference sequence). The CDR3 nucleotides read TGTGCCAGCAGCCGCTTAGGTTCCAATGAGCAGTTCTTC. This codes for CASSRLGSNEQFF.

The CDR3 DNA reads TGTGCCAGCAGCTTACGAATTAAGACAGGGGTGGGAGCGAATGAAAAACTGTTTTTT. Translating gives CASSLRIKTGVGANEKLFF. The rearrangement joins TRBV7-8 to TRBJ1-4, with TRBD1 matching 8 bases. Unmatched junction bases numbered 16, after V lost 2 bases and J lost 5 bases. The germline V gene encodes CDR1 SGHVS and CDR2 FQNEAQ. The CDR3 is made up of 19 amino acids.